The clone carrying this T cell receptor (beta chain) showed up just a few times. This sample was taken from a study of blood T cell repertoires in COVID-19. As for the study in general: Collection of acute and convalescent COVID-19 samples took place in the United States, Italy and Spain. Sources were T cells, B-cell-depleted T cells, or PBMCs; the material itself was cDNA or gDNA.

There are 17 residues in the CDR3. The V segment lost 5 bases and the J segment 2 bases; nucleotides outside the gene matches: 14. The germline V gene has CDR1 SGHTA and CDR2 FQGTGA. In the original workflow: It was from reference gene primer amplification that nucleated cell counts were estimated. Libraries were prepared by immunoSEQ multiplex PCR; TCRdb keeps only in-frame clonotypes and omits some of them. V, J and clone size reflect that table, while D and trimming were determined from the DNA. The sample includes 19,000 or so clones, around 87% seen only once; the top ten take less than 20%. The chain carries TRBV7-3 and TRBJ1-2; TRBD1 matches 7 bases. Sequencing used peripheral blood. This clonotype was obtained from a man aged 65 to 85 with acute or convalescent COVID-19. For the CDR3, the DNA is TGTGCCAGCAGCCCGCTGACAGGGCGAAGCTGGAACTATGGCTACACCTTC. Protein product: CASSPLTGRSWNYGYTF.